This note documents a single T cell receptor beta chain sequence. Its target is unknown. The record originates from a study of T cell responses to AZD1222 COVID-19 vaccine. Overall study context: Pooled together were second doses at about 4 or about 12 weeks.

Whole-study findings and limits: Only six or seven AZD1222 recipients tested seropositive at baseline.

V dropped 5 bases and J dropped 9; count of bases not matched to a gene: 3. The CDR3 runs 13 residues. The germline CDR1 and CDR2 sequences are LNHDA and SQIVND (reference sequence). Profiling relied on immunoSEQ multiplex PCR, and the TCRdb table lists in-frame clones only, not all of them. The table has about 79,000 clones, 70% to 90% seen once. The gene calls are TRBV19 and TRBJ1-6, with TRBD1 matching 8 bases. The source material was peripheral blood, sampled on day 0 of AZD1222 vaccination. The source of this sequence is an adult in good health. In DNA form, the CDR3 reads TGTGCCAGTAGTGGACAGGGAAGTTCACCCCTCCACTTT. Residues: CASSGQGSSPLHF.